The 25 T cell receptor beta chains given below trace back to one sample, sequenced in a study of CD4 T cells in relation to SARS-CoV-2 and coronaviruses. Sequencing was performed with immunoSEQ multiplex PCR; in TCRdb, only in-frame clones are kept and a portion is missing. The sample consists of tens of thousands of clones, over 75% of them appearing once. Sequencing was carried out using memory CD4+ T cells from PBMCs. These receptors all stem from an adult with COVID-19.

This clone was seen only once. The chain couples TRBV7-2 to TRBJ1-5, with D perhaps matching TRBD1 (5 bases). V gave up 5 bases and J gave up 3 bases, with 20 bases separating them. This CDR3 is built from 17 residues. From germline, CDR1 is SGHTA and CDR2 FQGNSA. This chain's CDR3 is CASSVDPRDLLNQPQHF. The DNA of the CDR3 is TGTGCCAGCAGCGTTGACCCCCGGGACCTCCTCAATCAGCCCCAGCATTTT.

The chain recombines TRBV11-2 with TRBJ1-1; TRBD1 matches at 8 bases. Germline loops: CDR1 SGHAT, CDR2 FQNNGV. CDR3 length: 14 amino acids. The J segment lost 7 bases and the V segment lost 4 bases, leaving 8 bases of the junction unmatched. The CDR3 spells CASSYRQGTHEAFF. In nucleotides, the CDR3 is TGTGCCAGCAGCTACCGACAGGGGACCCATGAAGCTTTCTTT.

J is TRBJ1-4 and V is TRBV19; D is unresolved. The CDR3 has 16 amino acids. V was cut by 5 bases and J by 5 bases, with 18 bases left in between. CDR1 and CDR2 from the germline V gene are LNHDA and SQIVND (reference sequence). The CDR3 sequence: CASSVPGRKLNEKLFF. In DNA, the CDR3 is TGTGCCAGTAGTGTCCCAGGACGGAAATTAAATGAAAAACTGTTTTTT.

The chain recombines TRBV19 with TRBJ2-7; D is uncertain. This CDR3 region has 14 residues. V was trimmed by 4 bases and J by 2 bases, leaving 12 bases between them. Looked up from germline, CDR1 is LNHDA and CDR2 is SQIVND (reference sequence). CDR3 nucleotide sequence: TGTGCCAGTAGTACGAGCCCTCTCGCCTACGAGCAGTACTTC. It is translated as CASSTSPLAYEQYF.

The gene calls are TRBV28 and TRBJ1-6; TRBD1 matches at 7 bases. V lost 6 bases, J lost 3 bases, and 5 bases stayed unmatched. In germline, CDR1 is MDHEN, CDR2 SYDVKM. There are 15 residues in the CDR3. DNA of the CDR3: TGTGCCAGCAGCCTCGGGGACAGCTATAATTCACCCCTCCACTTT. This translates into CASSLGDSYNSPLHF. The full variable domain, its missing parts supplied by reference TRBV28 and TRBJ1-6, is DVKVTQSSRYLVKRTGEKVFLECVQDMDHENMFWYRQDPGLGLRLIYFSYDVKMKEKGDIPEGYSVSREKKERFSLILESASTNQTSMYLCASSLGDSYNSPLHFGNGTRLTVT.

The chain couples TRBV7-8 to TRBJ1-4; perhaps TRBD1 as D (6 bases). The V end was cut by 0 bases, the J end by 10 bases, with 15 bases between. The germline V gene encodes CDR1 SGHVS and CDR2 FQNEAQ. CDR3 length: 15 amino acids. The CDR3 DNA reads TGTGCCAGCAGCTTAGCCCCTACAGGGAGCGGAAAACTGTTTTTT. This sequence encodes CASSLAPTGSGKLFF.

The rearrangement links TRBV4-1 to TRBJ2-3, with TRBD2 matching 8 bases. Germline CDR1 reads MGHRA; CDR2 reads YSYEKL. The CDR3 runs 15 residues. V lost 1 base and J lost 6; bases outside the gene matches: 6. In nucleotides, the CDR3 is TGCGCCAGCAGCCAAGGGTCTGCGGGGGGCGATACGCAGTATTTT. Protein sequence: CASSQGSAGGDTQYF.

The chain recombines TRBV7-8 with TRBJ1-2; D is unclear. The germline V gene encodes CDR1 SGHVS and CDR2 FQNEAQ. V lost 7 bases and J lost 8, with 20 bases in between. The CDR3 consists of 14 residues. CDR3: CASTRLERGRGYTF. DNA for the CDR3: TGTGCCAGCACCCGACTCGAGCGCGGGCGAGGCTACACCTTC.

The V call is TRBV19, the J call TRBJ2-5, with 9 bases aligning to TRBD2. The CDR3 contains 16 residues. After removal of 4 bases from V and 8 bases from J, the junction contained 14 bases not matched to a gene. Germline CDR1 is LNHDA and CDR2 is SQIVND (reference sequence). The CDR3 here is CASSTYSGGLRETQYF. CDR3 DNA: TGTGCCAGTAGTACCTATAGCGGGGGCCTAAGAGAAACCCAGTACTTC.

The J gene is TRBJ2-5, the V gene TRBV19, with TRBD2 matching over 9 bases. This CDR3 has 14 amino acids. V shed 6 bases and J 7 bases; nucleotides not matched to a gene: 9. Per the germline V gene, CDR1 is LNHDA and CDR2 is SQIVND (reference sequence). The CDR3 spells CASSEGLAFVTQYF. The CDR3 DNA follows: TGTGCCAGTAGCGAGGGACTAGCTTTTGTGACCCAGTACTTC. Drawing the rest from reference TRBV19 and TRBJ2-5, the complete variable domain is DGGITQSPKYLFRKEGQNVTLSCEQNLNHDAMYWYRQDPGQGLRLIYYSQIVNDFQKGDIAEGYSVSREKKESFPLTVTSAQKNPTAFYLCASSEGLAFVTQYFGPGTRLLVL.

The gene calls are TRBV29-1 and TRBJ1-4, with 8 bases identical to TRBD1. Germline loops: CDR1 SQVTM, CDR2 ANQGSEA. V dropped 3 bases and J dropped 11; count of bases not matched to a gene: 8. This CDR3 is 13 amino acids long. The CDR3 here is CSVEVRGRRKLFF. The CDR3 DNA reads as TGCAGCGTTGAGGTCAGGGGGCGGCGGAAACTGTTTTTT.

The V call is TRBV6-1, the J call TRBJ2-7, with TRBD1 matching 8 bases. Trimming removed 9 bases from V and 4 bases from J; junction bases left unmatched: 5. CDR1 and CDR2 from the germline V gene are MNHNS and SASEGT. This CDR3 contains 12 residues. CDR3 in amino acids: CASGGTGYEQYF. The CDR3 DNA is TGTGCCAGTGGGGGGACAGGATACGAGCAGTACTTC.

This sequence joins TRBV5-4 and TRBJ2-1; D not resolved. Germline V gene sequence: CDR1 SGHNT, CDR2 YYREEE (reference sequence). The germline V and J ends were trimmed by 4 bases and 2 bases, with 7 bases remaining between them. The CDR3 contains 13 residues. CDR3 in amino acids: CASSETPYNEQFF. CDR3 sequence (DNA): TGTGCCAGCAGCGAGACTCCCTACAATGAGCAGTTCTTC.

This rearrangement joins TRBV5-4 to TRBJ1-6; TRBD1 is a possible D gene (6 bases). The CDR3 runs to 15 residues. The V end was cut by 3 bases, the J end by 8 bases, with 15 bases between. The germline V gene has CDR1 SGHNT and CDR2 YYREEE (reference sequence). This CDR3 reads CASSSLGGGHSPLHF. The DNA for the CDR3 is TGTGCCAGCAGCTCCCTAGGGGGGGGTCATTCACCCCTCCACTTT.

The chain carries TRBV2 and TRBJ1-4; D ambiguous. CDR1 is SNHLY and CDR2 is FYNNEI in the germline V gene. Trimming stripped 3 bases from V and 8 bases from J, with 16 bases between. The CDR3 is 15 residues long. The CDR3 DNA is TGTGCCAGCAGTGATATGGCTGGGAGTAGGGAAAAACTGTTTTTT. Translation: CASSDMAGSREKLFF.

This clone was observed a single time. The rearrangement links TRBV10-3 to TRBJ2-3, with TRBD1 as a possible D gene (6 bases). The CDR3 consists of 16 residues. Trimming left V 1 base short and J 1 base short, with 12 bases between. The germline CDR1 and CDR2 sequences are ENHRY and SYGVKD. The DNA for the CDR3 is TGTGCCATCAGTGAGTTTACAGGGTTGGGCACAGATACGCAGTATTTT. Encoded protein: CAISEFTGLGTDTQYF.

The CDR3 region is CASSQDGGTDRYTF. CDR3 DNA: TGCGCCAGCAGCCAAGATGGTGGGACAGATCGCTACACCTTC. This rearrangement joins TRBV4-1 to TRBJ1-2; 7 bases are shared with TRBD1. This CDR3 is 14 amino acids long. Looked up from germline, CDR1 is MGHRA and CDR2 is YSYEKL. V shed 0 bases and J 9 bases; nucleotides not matched to a gene: 7.

This chain's CDR3 is CASSPPGGLYEKLFF. As DNA, the CDR3 is TGTGCCAGCTCACCGCCGGGAGGGCTTTACGAAAAACTGTTTTTT. The chain couples TRBV18 to TRBJ1-4; D is unresolved. This CDR3 region has 15 residues. Germline-derived CDR1 and CDR2 are KGHSH and LQKENI. V was clipped by 3 bases and J by 8 bases, with 16 bases between them.

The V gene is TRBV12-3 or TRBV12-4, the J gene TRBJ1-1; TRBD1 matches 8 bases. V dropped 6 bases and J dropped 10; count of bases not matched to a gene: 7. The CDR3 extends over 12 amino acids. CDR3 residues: CASSRIGQGAFF. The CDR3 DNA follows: TGTGCCAGCAGCCGAATCGGACAGGGAGCTTTCTTT.

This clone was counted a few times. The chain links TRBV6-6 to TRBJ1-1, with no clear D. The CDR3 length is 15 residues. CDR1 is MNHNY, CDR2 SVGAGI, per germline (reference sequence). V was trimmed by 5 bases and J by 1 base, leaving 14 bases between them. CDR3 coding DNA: TGTGCCAGCAGTCTGGCAGGACGCAAGAACACTGAAGCTTTCTTT. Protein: CASSLAGRKNTEAFF.

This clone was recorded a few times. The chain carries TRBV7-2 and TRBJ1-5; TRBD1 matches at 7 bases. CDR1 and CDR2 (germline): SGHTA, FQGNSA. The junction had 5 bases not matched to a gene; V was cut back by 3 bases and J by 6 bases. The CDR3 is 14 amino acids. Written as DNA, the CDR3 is TGTGCCAGCAGCTTGACCAGGGGGGGTCAGCCCCAGCATTTT. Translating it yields CASSLTRGGQPQHF.

The CDR3 region has the DNA TGTGCCAGCAGCTATGAGACTCCCTCAAACACCGGGGAGCTGTTTTTT. It yields the protein CASSYETPSNTGELFF. The rearrangement uses TRBV5-4 and TRBJ2-2; D gene uncertain. V lost 3 bases, J lost 2 bases, and 14 bases lay in between. Germline V gene data show CDR1 as SGHNT and CDR2 as YYREEE (reference sequence). The CDR3 runs to 16 residues. The full variable domain, with the rest looked up from reference TRBV5-4 and TRBJ2-2, is ETGVTQSPTHLIKTRGQQVTLRCSSQSGHNTVSWYQQALGQGPQFIFQYYREEENGRGNFPPRFSGLQFPNYSSELNVNALELDDSALYLCASSYETPSNTGELFFGEGSRLTVL.

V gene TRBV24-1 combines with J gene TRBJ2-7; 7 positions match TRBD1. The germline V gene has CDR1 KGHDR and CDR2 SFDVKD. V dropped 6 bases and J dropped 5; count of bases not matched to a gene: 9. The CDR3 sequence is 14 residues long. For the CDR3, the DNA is TGTGCCACCAGTAGGGCAGGGGGTAATCACGAGCAGTACTTC. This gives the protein CATSRAGGNHEQYF.

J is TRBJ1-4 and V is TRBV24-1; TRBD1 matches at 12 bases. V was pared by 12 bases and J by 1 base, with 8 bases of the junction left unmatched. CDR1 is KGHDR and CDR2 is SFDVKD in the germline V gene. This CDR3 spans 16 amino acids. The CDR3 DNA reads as TGTGCCTCAGGGACAGGGGGCTCTAAAACTAATGAAAAACTGTTTTTT. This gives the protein CASGTGGSKTNEKLFF.

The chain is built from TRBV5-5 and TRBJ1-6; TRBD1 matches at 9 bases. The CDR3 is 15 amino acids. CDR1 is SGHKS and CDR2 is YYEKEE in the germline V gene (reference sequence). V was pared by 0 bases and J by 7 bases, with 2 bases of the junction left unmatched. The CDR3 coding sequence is TGTGCCAGCAGCTTGGAGGACAGGGGCAATTCACCCCTCCACTTT. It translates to CASSLEDRGNSPLHF.